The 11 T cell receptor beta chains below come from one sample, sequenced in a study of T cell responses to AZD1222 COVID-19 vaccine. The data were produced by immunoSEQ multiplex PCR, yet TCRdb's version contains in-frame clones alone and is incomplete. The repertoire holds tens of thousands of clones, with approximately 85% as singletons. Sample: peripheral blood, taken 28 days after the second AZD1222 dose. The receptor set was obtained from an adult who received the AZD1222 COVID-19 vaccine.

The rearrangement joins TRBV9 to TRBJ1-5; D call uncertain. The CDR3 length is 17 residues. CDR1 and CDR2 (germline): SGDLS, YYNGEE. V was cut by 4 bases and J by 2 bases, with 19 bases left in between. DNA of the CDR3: TGTGCCAGCAGCCCCACAGCAAGCCAACTTGGCAATCAGCCCCAGCATTTT. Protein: CASSPTASQLGNQPQHF. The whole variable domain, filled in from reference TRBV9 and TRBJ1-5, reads DSGVTQTPKHLITATGQRVTLRCSPRSGDLSVYWYQQSLDQGLQFLIQYYNGEERAKGNILERFSAQQFPDLHSELNLSSLELGDSALYFCASSPTASQLGNQPQHFGDGTRLSIL.

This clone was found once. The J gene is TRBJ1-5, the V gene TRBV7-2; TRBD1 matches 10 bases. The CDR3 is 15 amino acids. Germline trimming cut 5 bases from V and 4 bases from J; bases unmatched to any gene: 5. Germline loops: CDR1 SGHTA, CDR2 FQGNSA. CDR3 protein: CASSEGQGRNQPQHF. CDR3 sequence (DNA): TGTGCCAGCAGCGAGGGACAGGGGAGGAATCAGCCCCAGCATTTT.

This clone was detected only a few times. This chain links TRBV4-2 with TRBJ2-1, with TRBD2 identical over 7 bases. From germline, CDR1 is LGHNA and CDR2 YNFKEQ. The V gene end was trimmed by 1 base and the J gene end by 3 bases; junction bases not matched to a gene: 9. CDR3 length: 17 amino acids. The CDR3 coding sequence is TGTGCCAGCAGCCAAGGTTCGGCGGGGGTTGACTACAATGAGCAGTTCTTC. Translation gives CASSQGSAGVDYNEQFF.

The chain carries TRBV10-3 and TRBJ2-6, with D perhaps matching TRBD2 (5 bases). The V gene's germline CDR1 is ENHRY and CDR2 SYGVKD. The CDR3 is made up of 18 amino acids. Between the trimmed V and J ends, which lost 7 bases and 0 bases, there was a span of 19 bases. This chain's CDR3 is CAIKRDGGPDSGANVLTF. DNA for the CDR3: TGTGCCATCAAGAGAGACGGAGGACCCGACTCTGGGGCCAACGTCCTGACTTTC.

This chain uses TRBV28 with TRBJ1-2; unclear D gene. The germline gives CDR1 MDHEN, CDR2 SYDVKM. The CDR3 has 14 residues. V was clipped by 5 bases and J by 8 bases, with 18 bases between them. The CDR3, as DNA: TGTGCCAGCAGTACCGGTCGGGGTAGTATCGGCTACACCTTC. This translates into CASSTGRGSIGYTF.

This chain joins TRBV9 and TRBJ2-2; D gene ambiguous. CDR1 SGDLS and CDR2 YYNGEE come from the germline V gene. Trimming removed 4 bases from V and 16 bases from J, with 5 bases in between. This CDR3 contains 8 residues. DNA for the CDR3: TGTGCCAGCAGCCCCGGGTTTTTT. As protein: CASSPGFF.

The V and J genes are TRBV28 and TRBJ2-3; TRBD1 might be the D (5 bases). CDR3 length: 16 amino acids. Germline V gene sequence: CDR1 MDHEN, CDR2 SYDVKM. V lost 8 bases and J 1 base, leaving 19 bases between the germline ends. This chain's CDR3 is CASLDPVGAGTDTQYF. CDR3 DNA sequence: TGTGCCAGCCTTGATCCGGTAGGGGCGGGCACAGATACGCAGTATTTT.

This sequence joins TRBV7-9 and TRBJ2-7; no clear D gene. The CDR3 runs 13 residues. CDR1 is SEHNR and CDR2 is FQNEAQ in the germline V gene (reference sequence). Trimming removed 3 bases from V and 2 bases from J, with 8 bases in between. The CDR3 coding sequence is TGTGCCAGCAGCTTCATACAAACCTACGAGCAGTACTTC. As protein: CASSFIQTYEQYF.

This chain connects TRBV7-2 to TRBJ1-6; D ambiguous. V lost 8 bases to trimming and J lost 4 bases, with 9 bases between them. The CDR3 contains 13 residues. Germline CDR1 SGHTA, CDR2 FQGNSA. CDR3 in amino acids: CASGVGYNSPLHF. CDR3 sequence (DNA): TGTGCCAGCGGCGTGGGTTATAATTCACCCCTCCACTTT. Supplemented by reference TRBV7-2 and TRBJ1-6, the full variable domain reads GAGVSQSPSNKVTEKGKDVELRCDPISGHTALYWYRQSLGQGLEFLIYFQGNSAPDKSGLPSDRFSAERTGGSVSTLTIQRTQQEDSAVYLCASGVGYNSPLHFGNGTRLTVT.

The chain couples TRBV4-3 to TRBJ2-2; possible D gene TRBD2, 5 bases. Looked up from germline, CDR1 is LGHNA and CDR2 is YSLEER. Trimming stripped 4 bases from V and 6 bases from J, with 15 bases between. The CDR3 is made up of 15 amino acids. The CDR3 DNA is TGCGCCAGCAGCCCCCTGCCGGGGTGGGCCGGGGAGCTGTTTTTT. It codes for CASSPLPGWAGELFF.

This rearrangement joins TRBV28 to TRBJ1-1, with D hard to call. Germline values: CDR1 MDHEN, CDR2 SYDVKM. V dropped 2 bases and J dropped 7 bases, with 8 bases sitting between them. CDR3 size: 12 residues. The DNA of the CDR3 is TGTGCCAGCAGTTTACCCTTGATTGAAGCTTTCTTT. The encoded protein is CASSLPLIEAFF.